The 19 T cell receptor beta chains below come from one sample, sequenced in a study of Tregs in tolerant kidney transplant recipients. The table came from immunoSEQ multiplex PCR; TCRdb's copy has only in-frame clones and leaves some out. The table has about 73,000 clones, approximately 90% seen once. The sequences come from Tregs from blood, collected before the transplant. The receptors shown here come from a human donor who received a combined kidney and bone marrow transplant.

The chain joins TRBV7-9 to TRBJ2-3; D gene uncertain. The CDR3 covers 13 residues. V was pared by 5 bases and J by 4 bases, with 10 bases between. The germline V gene has CDR1 SEHNR and CDR2 FQNEAQ (reference sequence). The CDR3 bases are TGTGCCAGCAGCCCATCGGGTGCAGATACGCAGTATTTT. This sequence encodes CASSPSGADTQYF.

The V gene is TRBV7-3, the J gene TRBJ2-1, with D possibly being TRBD2 (6 bases). The germline CDR1 and CDR2 sequences are SGHTA and FQGTGA. The CDR3 is 13 residues long. V gave up 5 bases and J gave up 7 bases, with 12 bases separating them. The CDR3 sequence is CASSPRLGNEQFF. In nucleotides, the CDR3 is TGTGCCAGCAGCCCTAGACTAGGGAATGAGCAGTTCTTC.

V usage is TRBV10-2 and J usage is TRBJ2-5; 10 bases align to TRBD2. V was pared by 8 bases and J by 4 bases, with 10 bases of the junction left unmatched. This CDR3 contains 15 residues. The germline V gene has CDR1 WSHSY and CDR2 SAAADI. The CDR3 DNA sequence: TGCGCCAGCGCCAGCGGGAGGGTCCTGGGAGAGACCCAGTACTTC. This encodes CASASGRVLGETQYF.

V is TRBV19 and J is TRBJ2-1; 8 nucleotides line up with TRBD1. Germline V lookup: CDR1 LNHDA, CDR2 SQIVND (reference sequence). After removal of 3 bases from V and 2 bases from J, the junction contained 3 bases not matched to a gene. The CDR3 covers 15 residues. For the CDR3, the DNA is TGTGCCAGTAGTATGGGACAGGAGACCTACAATGAGCAGTTCTTC. This translates into CASSMGQETYNEQFF.

V usage is TRBV4-2 and J usage is TRBJ2-3; tentatively, D is TRBD2 (5 bases). V was shortened by 8 bases and J by 5 bases, with 8 bases between the two germline ends. CDR3 length equals 11 residues. The germline V gene encodes CDR1 LGHNA and CDR2 YNFKEQ. CDR3 protein: CASGREDTQYF. In nucleotides, the CDR3 is TGTGCCAGCGGGAGAGAAGATACGCAGTATTTT.

This clone was observed a single time. The V gene is TRBV21-1, the J gene TRBJ1-5. TRBV21-1 is deemed a pseudogene. The CDR3 runs to 14 residues. CDR3 sequence: CASGGAYSNQPQHF. CDR3 bases: TGTGCCAGCGGAGGGGCCTATAGCAATCAGCCCCAGCATTTT.

V usage is TRBV5-1 and J usage is TRBJ2-7; D is possibly TRBD2 (6 bases). V lost 4 bases and J 5 bases, leaving 10 bases between the germline ends. The CDR3 runs to 12 residues. CDR1 is SGHRS, CDR2 YFSETQ, per germline. The CDR3 reads CASSPDYNEQYF. For the CDR3, the DNA is TGCGCCAGCAGCCCGGACTATAACGAGCAGTACTTC.

This chain connects TRBV5-1 to TRBJ1-2; 8 positions agree with TRBD1. The CDR3 covers 14 residues. V shed 2 bases and J 2 bases; nucleotides not matched to a gene: 2. CDR1 and CDR2 from the germline V gene are SGHRS and YFSETQ. The CDR3 DNA follows: TGCGCCAGCAGCTTCGGGACAGGAAACTATGGCTACACCTTC. As protein: CASSFGTGNYGYTF.

The chain uses TRBV2 and TRBJ2-6, with no clear D. The CDR3 runs 16 residues. The germline V gene encodes CDR1 SNHLY and CDR2 FYNNEI. V was shortened by 5 bases and J by 0 bases, with 11 bases between the two germline ends. CDR3 DNA sequence: TGTGCCAGCAGTTCATCCGTCCCCTCTGGGGCCAACGTCCTGACTTTC. This gives the protein CASSSSVPSGANVLTF.

The chain employs TRBV5-1 and TRBJ2-1; 8 positions agree with TRBD2. There are 16 residues in the CDR3. V trimming: 6 bases; J trimming: 0 bases; junction bases outside the gene matches: 8. CDR1 is SGHRS and CDR2 is YFSETQ in the germline V gene. The CDR3 nucleotides read TGCGCCAGCATGTTTAGCGGGGACGTCTCCTACAATGAGCAGTTCTTC. Protein: CASMFSGDVSYNEQFF.

The V gene is TRBV5-4, the J gene TRBJ2-7; TRBD1 matches at 9 bases. The length of the CDR3 is 15 residues. From germline, CDR1 is SGHNT and CDR2 YYREEE (reference sequence). V lost 6 bases to trimming and J lost 2 bases; unmatched junction nucleotides: 9. The CDR3 DNA is TGTGCCAGCACAAATCCGGGACAGGGTGCCTACGAGCAGTACTTC. Translation gives CASTNPGQGAYEQYF. Based on the CDR3 plus reference TRBV5-4 and TRBJ2-7, the full variable domain is ETGVTQSPTHLIKTRGQQVTLRCSSQSGHNTVSWYQQALGQGPQFIFQYYREEENGRGNFPPRFSGLQFPNYSSELNVNALELDDSALYLCASTNPGQGAYEQYFGPGTRLTVT.

The rearrangement links TRBV12-2 to TRBJ2-7. TRBV12-2 is an annotated pseudogene. The CDR3 spans 16 residues. CDR3 nucleotide sequence: TGTGCAAGTCGCTTAGGACTGCCTCTTGCCCAAGGGGAGCAGTACTTC. It encodes CASRLGLPLAQGEQYF.

The chain joins TRBV5-4 to TRBJ1-2; perhaps TRBD1 as D (5 bases). This CDR3 has 15 amino acids. From germline, CDR1 is SGHNT and CDR2 YYREEE (reference sequence). V gave up 4 bases and J gave up 1 base, with 14 bases separating them. The CDR3 loop is CASSRNRKGNYGYTF. As DNA, the CDR3 is TGTGCCAGCAGCCGTAACAGGAAGGGTAACTATGGCTACACCTTC.

This clone has only a few counts. J is TRBJ1-4 and V is TRBV2; D is ambiguous. This CDR3 spans 14 amino acids. Trimming left V 5 bases short and J 5 bases short, with 12 bases between. The V gene's germline CDR1 is SNHLY and CDR2 FYNNEI. The CDR3 region is CASSYSGSNEKLFF. CDR3 DNA: TGTGCCAGCAGTTATTCCGGGTCGAATGAAAAACTGTTTTTT.

J is TRBJ2-6 and V is TRBV5-1, with 9 bases lining up with TRBD1. From germline, CDR1 is SGHRS and CDR2 YFSETQ. The CDR3 is made up of 16 amino acids. V shed 4 bases, J shed 1 base, and the junction held 3 bases outside the gene matches. CDR3 DNA: TGCGCCAGCAGCGTTGGGACAGGGTCTGGGGCCAACGTCCTGACTTTC. Translation: CASSVGTGSGANVLTF.

V and J are TRBV6-5 and TRBJ1-6, with D possibly being TRBD1 (5 bases). CDR1 and CDR2 from the germline V gene are MNHEY and SVGAGI. Trimming took off 2 bases at V and 12 bases at J, with 17 bases between the two ends. The CDR3 is 15 amino acids. CDR3: CASSYSSGGLGPLHF. Here the CDR3 DNA reads TGTGCCAGCAGTTACAGTTCCGGGGGTCTTGGACCCCTCCACTTT.

The CDR3 spells CAIRSGVNTEAFF. CDR3 nucleotides: TGTGCCATCAGGTCAGGGGTGAACACTGAAGCTTTCTTT. The rearrangement uses TRBV10-3 and TRBJ1-1, with D tentatively TRBD1 (6 bases). The CDR3 runs to 13 residues. The V gene's germline CDR1 is ENHRY and CDR2 SYGVKD. Trimming took off 6 bases at V and 0 bases at J, with 8 bases between the two ends.

The chain is built from TRBV20-1 and TRBJ2-5, with 7 bases aligning to TRBD2. This CDR3 has 11 residues. Per the germline V gene, CDR1 is DFQATT and CDR2 is SNEGSKA (reference sequence). The CDR3 sequence is CSGGLVETQYF. The CDR3, as DNA: TGCAGCGGCGGACTAGTCGAGACCCAGTACTTC.

The chain carries TRBV29-1 and TRBJ2-5; possibly TRBD1 for D (6 bases). V was clipped by 6 bases and J by 5 bases, with 13 bases between them. The CDR3 has 12 residues. Germline CDR1 reads SQVTM; CDR2 reads ANQGSEA. The CDR3 protein is CSVKTGSETQYF. The CDR3 DNA reads TGCAGCGTAAAGACAGGAAGCGAGACCCAGTACTTC.